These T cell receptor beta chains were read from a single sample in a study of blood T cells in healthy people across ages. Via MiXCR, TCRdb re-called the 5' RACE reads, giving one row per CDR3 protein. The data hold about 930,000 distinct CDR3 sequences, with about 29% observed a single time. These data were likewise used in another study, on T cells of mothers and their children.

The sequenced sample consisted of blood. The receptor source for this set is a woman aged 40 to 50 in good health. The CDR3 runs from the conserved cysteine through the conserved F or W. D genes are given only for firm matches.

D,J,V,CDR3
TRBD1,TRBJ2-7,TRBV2,CASRGTGKSNRSYF
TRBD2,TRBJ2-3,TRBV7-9,CASSRLLAGGSTSTDTQYF
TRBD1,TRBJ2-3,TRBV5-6,CASSPPTRQGMYTDTQYF
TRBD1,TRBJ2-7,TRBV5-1,CASSLRQGADEQYF
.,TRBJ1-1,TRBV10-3,CAISEPGGRNTEAFF
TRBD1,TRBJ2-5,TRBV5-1,CASSLPAGGQETQYF
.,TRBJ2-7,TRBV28,CASSSSWRNAYEQYF
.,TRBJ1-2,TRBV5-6,CASSSGSVRVNYGYTF
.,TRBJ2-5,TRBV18,CASSPPSVETQYF
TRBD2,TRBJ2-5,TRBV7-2,CASSLDASGLGNEQYF
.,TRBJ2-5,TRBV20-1,CSARTHGTPQETQYF